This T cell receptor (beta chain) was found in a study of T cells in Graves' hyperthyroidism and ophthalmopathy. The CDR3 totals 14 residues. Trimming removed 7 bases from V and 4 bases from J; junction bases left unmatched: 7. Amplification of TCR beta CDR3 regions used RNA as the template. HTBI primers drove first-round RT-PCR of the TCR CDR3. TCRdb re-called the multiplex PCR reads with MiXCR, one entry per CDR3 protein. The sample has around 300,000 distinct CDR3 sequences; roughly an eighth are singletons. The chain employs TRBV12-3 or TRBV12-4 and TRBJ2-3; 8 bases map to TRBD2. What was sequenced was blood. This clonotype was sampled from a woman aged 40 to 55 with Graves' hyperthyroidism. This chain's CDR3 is CASTPGGGADTQYF. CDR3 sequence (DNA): TGTGCCAGCACCCCGGGAGGGGGGGCAGATACGCAGTATTTT.